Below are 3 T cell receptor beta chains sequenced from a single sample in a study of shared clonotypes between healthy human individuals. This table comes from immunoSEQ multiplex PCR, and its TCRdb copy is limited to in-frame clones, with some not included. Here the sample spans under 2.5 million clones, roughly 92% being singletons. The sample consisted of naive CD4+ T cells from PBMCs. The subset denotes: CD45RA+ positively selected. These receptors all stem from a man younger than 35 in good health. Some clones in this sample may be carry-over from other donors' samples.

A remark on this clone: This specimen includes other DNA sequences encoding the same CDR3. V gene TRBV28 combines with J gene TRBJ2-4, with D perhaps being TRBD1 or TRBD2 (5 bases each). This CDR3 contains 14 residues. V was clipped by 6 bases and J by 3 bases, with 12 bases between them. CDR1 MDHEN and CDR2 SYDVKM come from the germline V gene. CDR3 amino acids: CASSLGGVKNIQYF. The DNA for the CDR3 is TGTGCCAGCAGCCTTGGGGGAGTCAAAAACATTCAGTACTTC.

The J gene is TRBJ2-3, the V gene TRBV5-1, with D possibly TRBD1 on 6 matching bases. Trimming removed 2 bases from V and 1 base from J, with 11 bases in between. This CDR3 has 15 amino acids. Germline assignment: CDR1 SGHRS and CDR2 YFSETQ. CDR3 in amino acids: CASSLSGVRTDTQYF. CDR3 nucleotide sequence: TGCGCCAGCAGCTTATCAGGGGTTCGCACAGATACGCAGTATTTT.

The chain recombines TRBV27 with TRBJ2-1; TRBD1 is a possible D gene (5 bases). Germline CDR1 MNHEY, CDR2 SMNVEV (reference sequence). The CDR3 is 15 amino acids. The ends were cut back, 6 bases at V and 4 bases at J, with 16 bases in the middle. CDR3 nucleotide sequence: TGTGCCAGCAGCAGAACAGGTAGCCGGTACAATGAGCAGTTCTTC. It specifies CASSRTGSRYNEQFF.